These 4 T cell receptor beta chains share one sample of origin, sequenced in a study of shared clonotypes between healthy human individuals. Measured with immunoSEQ multiplex PCR; TCRdb has only the in-frame clones, and not every one. The sample includes millions of clones, 93% of them seen just once. The source material was naive CD4+ T cells from PBMCs. The subset denotes: CD45RA+ positively selected. These receptors came from a man aged 18 to 29 in good health. Some clones in this sample may be carry-over from other donors' samples.

The rearrangement uses TRBV6-1 and TRBJ2-7; TRBD1 matches 7 bases. In germline, CDR1 is MNHNS, CDR2 SASEGT. The CDR3 totals 14 residues. Germline trimming cut 6 bases from V and 0 bases from J; bases unmatched to any gene: 5. The CDR3 reads CASRTGQISYEQYF. The CDR3 DNA reads as TGTGCCAGCAGGACGGGACAGATCTCCTACGAGCAGTACTTC.

The gene calls are TRBV5-1 and TRBJ2-3; the match to TRBD1 covers 7 bases. V was clipped by 4 bases and J by 4 bases; unmatched bases: 6. The CDR3 totals 14 residues. The germline CDR1 and CDR2 sequences are SGHRS and YFSETQ. CDR3 in DNA: TGCGCCAGCAGCGTCGGGACAGCAGCAGATACGCAGTATTTT. Translating gives CASSVGTAADTQYF.

V and J are TRBV4-2 and TRBJ1-1; D is uncertain. Per germline, CDR1 LGHNA and CDR2 YNFKEQ. V was pared by 4 bases and J by 2 bases, with 8 bases between. The CDR3 contains 13 residues. The CDR3 protein is CASSRELNTEAFF. CDR3 in DNA: TGTGCCAGCAGCCGAGAGCTAAACACTGAAGCTTTCTTT.

The genes are TRBV7-2 and TRBJ1-5; D is possibly TRBD1 (5 bases). The V and J ends lost 2 bases and 6 bases respectively, with 11 bases between them. This CDR3 is built from 14 residues. Germline CDR1 SGHTA, CDR2 FQGNSA. The CDR3 coding sequence is TGTGCCAGCAGCTTATTGGGGCACGGTCAGCCCCAGCATTTT. Amino acids: CASSLLGHGQPQHF.